Reported below is one T cell receptor beta chain. V lost 5 bases to trimming and J lost 3 bases, with 11 bases between them. In germline, CDR1 is LNHNV, CDR2 YYDKDF (reference sequence). The CDR3 is 13 amino acids. The sample originates from a study of T cell changes during pregnancy in multiple sclerosis. TCRdb keeps only in-frame clones here, not all; method: immunoSEQ multiplex PCR. The table records approximately 100,000 clones, almost 95% of them present only once. This TCR was sampled from a female donor with multiple sclerosis, enrolled in a pregnancy study. The genes are TRBV15 and TRBJ2-7; tentatively, D is TRBD2 (6 bases). The sample here was peripheral blood, taken before pregnancy. In DNA form, the CDR3 reads TGTGCCACCAGCCGGGGGACCGTCTACGAGCAGTACTTC. It is translated as CATSRGTVYEQYF.